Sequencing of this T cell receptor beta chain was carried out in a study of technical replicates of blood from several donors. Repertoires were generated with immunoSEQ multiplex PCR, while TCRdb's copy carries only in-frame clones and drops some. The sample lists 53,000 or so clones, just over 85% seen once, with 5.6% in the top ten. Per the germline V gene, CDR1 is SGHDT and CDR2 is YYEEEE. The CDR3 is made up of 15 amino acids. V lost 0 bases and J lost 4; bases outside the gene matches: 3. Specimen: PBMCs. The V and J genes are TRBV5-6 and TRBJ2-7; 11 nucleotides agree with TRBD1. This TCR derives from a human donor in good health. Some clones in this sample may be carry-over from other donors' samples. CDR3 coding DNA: TGTGCCAGCAGCTTGGAAGGGACAGGGGGTTACGAGCAGTACTTC. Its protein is CASSLEGTGGYEQYF.